This TCR beta chain was sequenced for a study of cytomegalovirus exposure and HLA in healthy donors. Study-wide findings and caveats: Reportedly, diagnosis of cytomegalovirus status by the classifier showed high specificity and sensitivity.

The PCR used 60 Vbeta and 13 Jbeta primers. Using immunoSEQ multiplex PCR, the repertoire was profiled, and TCRdb retains in-frame clones only, with some absent. The table shows around 150,000 clones, with about 85% occurring only once. Regarding this clone: Its antigen is as yet unknown.

CDR1 ENHRY and CDR2 SYGVKD come from the germline V gene. V lost 0 bases and J lost 7; bases outside the gene matches: 7. This CDR3 is built from 16 residues. The receptor was derived from a man aged 18 to 29 in good health and CMV-seropositive. The V call is TRBV10-3, the J call TRBJ2-3; 10 bases line up with TRBD2. The sequenced material came from PBMCs. The CDR3 spells CAISESRLAGVYTQYF. The CDR3 nucleotides are TGTGCCATCAGTGAGTCCAGGCTAGCGGGGGTCTATACGCAGTATTTT.